This T cell receptor beta chain was captured by sequencing in a study of blood T cells in healthy people across ages. Study conclusions and caveats: Per-million-T-cell TCR beta diversity fell roughly linearly with age. Diversity of TCR beta correlated strongly with naive T cell percentage. Lack of knowledge of donor CMV status possibly confounded expanded clonotype changes.

The draw of peripheral blood yielded roughly 9.1 milliliters from each donor. Germline V gives CDR1 DFQATT, CDR2 SNEGSKA (reference sequence). V was pared by 3 bases and J by 11 bases, with 13 bases of the junction left unmatched. The CDR3 loop spans 14 amino acids. The second PCR ran about 6 to 11 cycles with a sample-barcoded 5' primer and J-beta primers. From the 5' RACE reads, TCRdb called clonotypes with MiXCR, one entry per CDR3 protein. The sample has under 2,000,000 distinct CDR3 sequences, around half seen once. About this clonotype: Its antigen is unidentified.

The J gene is TRBJ2-5, the V gene TRBV20-1, with 9 bases aligning to TRBD2. The sample consisted of blood. The TCR was taken from a woman aged 40 to 50 in good health. CDR3 DNA: TGCAGTGCTAGCAGCGGGGGGCCGGTGAATGAGCAGTACTTC. This encodes CSASSGGPVNEQYF.